This T cell receptor beta chain originates from a study of blood T cell repertoires in COVID-19. About the research overall: Some COVID-19 samples were acute and others convalescent; all came from the United States, Italy and Spain. T cells, B-cell-depleted T cells, or PBMCs provided the cDNA or gDNA that served as material.

In the original processing: Cell counts per sample came from amplifying reference gene primers. Libraries were prepared by immunoSEQ multiplex PCR; TCRdb keeps only in-frame clonotypes and omits some of them. V, J and clone size were drawn from that table, and D and trimming were deduced from the DNA. Here the sample spans tens of thousands of clones, around 77% being singletons. The germline gives CDR1 SGHDN, CDR2 FVKESK. Trimming stripped 0 bases from V and 2 bases from J, with 10 bases between. This CDR3 is 15 amino acids long. This TCR derives from a man older than 75 with active or convalescent COVID-19. Material: peripheral blood. V and J are TRBV14 and TRBJ2-5, with D unresolved. CDR3: CASSQERRQQETQYF. DNA for the CDR3: TGTGCCAGCAGCCAAGAAAGGCGGCAGCAAGAGACCCAGTACTTC.